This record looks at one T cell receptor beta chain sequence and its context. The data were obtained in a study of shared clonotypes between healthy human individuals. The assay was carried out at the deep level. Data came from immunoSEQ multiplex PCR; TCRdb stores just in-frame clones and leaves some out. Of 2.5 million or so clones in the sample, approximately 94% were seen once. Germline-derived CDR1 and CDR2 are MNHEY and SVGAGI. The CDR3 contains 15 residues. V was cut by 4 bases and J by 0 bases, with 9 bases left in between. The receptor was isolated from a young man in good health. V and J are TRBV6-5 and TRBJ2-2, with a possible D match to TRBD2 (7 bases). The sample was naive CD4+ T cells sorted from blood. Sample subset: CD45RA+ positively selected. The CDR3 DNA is TGTGCCAGCAGTTGGGGGGGGCCGAACACCGGGGAGCTGTTTTTT. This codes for CASSWGGPNTGELFF.